The sequence of this T cell receptor beta chain was determined in a study of technical replicates of blood from a handful of donors. With 5 bases clipped from V and 2 bases from J, the junction kept 3 bases outside the gene matches. From germline, CDR1 is WNHNN and CDR2 SYGVQD (reference sequence). The CDR3 has 14 amino acids. Using immunoSEQ multiplex PCR, the repertoire was profiled, and TCRdb retains in-frame clones only, with some absent. The table includes under 85,000 clones, approximately 93% detected once. The specimen was T cells isolated from PBMCs. This rearrangement joins TRBV10-1 to TRBJ1-2, with 9 positions matching TRBD1. The TCR was taken from a human donor in good health. For the CDR3, the DNA is TGCGCCAGCAGTCCCGGGACAGGGAACTATGGCTACACCTTC. Translation: CASSPGTGNYGYTF.